This is a list of T cell receptor beta chains from one sample in a study of T cells after yellow fever vaccination. TCRdb reanalysed the 5' RACE reads using MiXCR and keeps one entry per CDR3 protein. This sample has 300,000 to 400,000 distinct CDR3 sequences, with roughly an eighth found just once. Material: CD4+ T cells sorted from PBMCs, obtained 15 days after the yellow fever booster vaccination. Receptors were obtained from a man younger than 30 who received the YFV17D yellow fever vaccine. CDR3s include the opening cysteine and the closing phenylalanine or tryptophan. Fields, in order: V gene, J gene, D gene, clone size, CDR3 DNA, CDR3 protein. The D gene is left open where the match is weak. Some rows mark clone size as missing; the rest say once, few, many or name a class of expanded clone.

V: TRBV29-1
J: TRBJ1-1
D: NA
size: NA
DNA: TGCAGCGTTGAAACGATAGAGAACACTGAAGCTTTCTTT
CDR3: CSVETIENTEAFF

V: TRBV9
J: TRBJ1-1
D: NA
size: NA
DNA: TGTGCCAGCAGCGCAACAGGGAAGACTGAAGCTTTCTTT
CDR3: CASSATGKTEAFF

V: TRBV6-5
J: TRBJ1-3
D: NA
size: NA
DNA: TGTGCCAGCAGTCCTTGGGACGGCAGAGGAAACACCATATATTTT
CDR3: CASSPWDGRGNTIYF

V: TRBV14
J: TRBJ2-1
D: NA
size: few
DNA: TGTGCCAGCAGCCGCGAATGGGCCAGCTCCTACAATGAGCAGTTCTTC
CDR3: CASSREWASSYNEQFF

V: TRBV10-3
J: TRBJ2-5
D: NA
size: few
DNA: TGTGCCATCAGTGGGTTCTCCACAGAGACCCAGTACTTC
CDR3: CAISGFSTETQYF

V: TRBV12-3/TRBV12-4
J: TRBJ1-5
D: TRBD1
size: many
DNA: TGTGCCAGCAGGGGACAGGGGGACAATCAGCCCCAGCATTTT
CDR3: CASRGQGDNQPQHF

V: TRBV27
J: TRBJ1-5
D: NA
size: many
DNA: TGTGCCAGCAGTAGGGGGGGTCCCAATCAGCCCCAGCATTTT
CDR3: CASSRGGPNQPQHF

V: TRBV12-3/TRBV12-4
J: TRBJ2-3
D: TRBD2
size: many
DNA: TGTGCCAGCAGTTTTCCGGGGGGGGAATCAGATACGCAGTATTTT
CDR3: CASSFPGGESDTQYF

V: TRBV7-9
J: TRBJ1-5
D: NA
size: NA
DNA: TGTGCCAGCAGCCCATCGGGGGGTCAGCCCCAGCATTTT
CDR3: CASSPSGGQPQHF

V: TRBV12-3/TRBV12-4
J: TRBJ1-1
D: NA
size: NA
DNA: TGTGCCACTCGGGAGTACACTGAAGCTTTCTTT
CDR3: CATREYTEAFF